The TCR beta chain under discussion was sequenced for a study of blood T cell repertoires in COVID-19. Overall study: Researchers got acute and convalescent COVID-19 samples from the United States, Italy and Spain. In each case, the material was cDNA or gDNA derived from T cells, B-cell-depleted T cells, or PBMCs.

This clone showed up just a few times. From germline, CDR1 is SGHNT and CDR2 YYREEE (reference sequence). Between the trimmed V and J ends, which lost 0 bases and 0 bases, there was a span of 7 bases. This CDR3 region has 16 residues. As handled by the study authors: Nucleated cell counts were estimated from reference gene primer amplification. Method: immunoSEQ multiplex PCR; TCRdb's copy keeps in-frame clones and lacks some. For V, J and clone size, that table is used; D and trimming come from the DNA. Of more than 200,000 clones listed, 88% are singletons. The chain is built from TRBV5-4 and TRBJ1-6; D gene ambiguous. The sequence derives from a man between 65 and 79 years old with acute or convalescent COVID-19. The specimen sequenced was peripheral blood. CDR3 sequence: CASSLDGGSYNSPLHF. CDR3 DNA sequence: TGTGCCAGCAGCTTGGACGGAGGCTCCTATAATTCACCCCTCCACTTT.